This TCR beta chain was identified during a study of T cell repertoires in cytomegalovirus infection. Whole-study context: CMV epitopes in the study were HLA-C-restricted (recently identified) and HLA-B-restricted (well studied). Public TCR beta signatures provided an indication of both CMV infection and a matching HLA type. Study-wide results and limits: Clonotypes of TCR beta that were HLA-C-restricted and CMV-specific dominated the ex vivo response. People with CMV and the relevant HLA were identified by cumulative public TCR beta family frequency.

The V end lost 3 bases, the J end lost 0 bases, and 13 bases lay between the germline ends. The CDR3 extends over 16 amino acids. Germline V gives CDR1 SGHTA, CDR2 FQGNSA. One entry per CDR3 protein results from TCRdb running MiXCR on the reads. The repertoire includes approximately 1,000,000 distinct CDR3 sequences, less than 35% of them detected once, and more than 13% sits in the top ten. This clonotype was seen many times. Its cognate antigen is unknown. The chain couples TRBV7-2 to TRBJ2-3; D unclear. The clonotype was recovered from a human donor in good health (CMV status not recorded). Some clones in this sample may be carry-over from other donors' samples. This specimen consisted of cultured CD8+ T cells from PBMCs, obtained from culture after CMV antigen stimulation. Written as DNA, the CDR3 is TGTGCCAGCAGCTTTTACGTTAGCCCTAGCACAGATACGCAGTATTTT. Translation gives CASSFYVSPSTDTQYF.